These T cell receptor beta chains were read from a single sample in a study of Ad26.COV2.S vaccination and SARS-CoV-2 variants. Sequencing used immunoSEQ multiplex PCR; TCRdb keeps in-frame clones, though not all of them. The sample consists of 350,000 to 500,000 clones, roughly 89% of them appearing once. The source material was peripheral blood, sampled in a trial of Ad26.COV2.S vaccine versus placebo. All receptors derive from a person between 18 and 60 years old who received the Ad26.COV2.S COVID-19 vaccine or a placebo. The CDR3 runs from the conserved cysteine through the conserved F or W. The size of a clone is reported for some rows only, either as once, few or many, or as a class for expanded clones.

CDR3 length	clone size	V gene	J gene	CDR3 protein
15	-	TRBV19	TRBJ1-5	CASSTPDRGPQPQHF
14	-	TRBV7-2	TRBJ2-3	CASSTRLNSDTQYF
18	-	TRBV7-2	TRBJ2-5	CASSLAVTGGGAIETQYF
15	-	TRBV5-1	TRBJ2-7	CASSEEPGQVYEQYF
17	-	TRBV4-2	TRBJ2-7	CASSQGGSTSGGAAQYF
16	-	TRBV9	TRBJ2-3	CASSATGTRGTDTQYF
14	-	TRBV19	TRBJ2-1	CASTLAGGYNEQFF
14	-	TRBV7-3	TRBJ2-7	CASSPRTDSYEQYF
12	-	TRBV7-8	TRBJ2-7	CASSLSHYEQYF
13	-	TRBV6-2/TRBV6-3	TRBJ1-1	CASSLRMNTEAFF
13	once	TRBV6-5	TRBJ1-2	CASSPREQYGYTF
13	-	TRBV2	TRBJ1-1	CASSREGRTEAFF
14	once	TRBV5-1	TRBJ1-1	CASSLGVGDTEAFF
15	-	TRBV7-3	TRBJ2-3	CASSLKGVGTDTQYF
14	-	TRBV12-5	TRBJ1-5	CASGLRQGRQPQHF